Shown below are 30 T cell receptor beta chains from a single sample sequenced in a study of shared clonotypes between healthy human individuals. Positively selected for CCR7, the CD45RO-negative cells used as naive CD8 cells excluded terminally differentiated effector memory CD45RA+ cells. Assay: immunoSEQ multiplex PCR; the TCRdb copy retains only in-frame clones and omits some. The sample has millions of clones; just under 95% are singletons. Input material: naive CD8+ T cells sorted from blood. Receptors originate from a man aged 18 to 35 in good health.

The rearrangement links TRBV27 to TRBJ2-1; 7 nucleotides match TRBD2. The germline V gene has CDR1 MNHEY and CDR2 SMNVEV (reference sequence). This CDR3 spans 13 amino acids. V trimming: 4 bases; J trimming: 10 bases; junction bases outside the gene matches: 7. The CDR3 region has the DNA TGTGCCAGCAGTTGGGGGAGGGCCGGAGAGCAGTTCTTC. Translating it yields CASSWGRAGEQFF.

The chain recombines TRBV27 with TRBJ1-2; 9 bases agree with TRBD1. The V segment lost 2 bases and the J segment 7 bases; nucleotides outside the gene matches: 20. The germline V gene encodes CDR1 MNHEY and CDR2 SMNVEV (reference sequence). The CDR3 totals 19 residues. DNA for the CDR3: TGTGCCAGCAGTTTAAGCGCCGGGACAGGGCTGTTCGCAGTAGGTGGCTACACCTTC. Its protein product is CASSLSAGTGLFAVGGYTF.

For the CDR3, the DNA is TGTGCCAGTAGTAGGGGGGTAACCCCTTACCAAGAGACCCAGTACTTC. The encoded protein is CASSRGVTPYQETQYF. This sequence joins TRBV19 and TRBJ2-5; tentative D call: TRBD2 (6 bases). Trimming removed 4 bases from V and 0 bases from J, with 15 bases in between. CDR1 is LNHDA and CDR2 is SQIVND in the germline V gene (reference sequence). This CDR3 is 16 amino acids long.

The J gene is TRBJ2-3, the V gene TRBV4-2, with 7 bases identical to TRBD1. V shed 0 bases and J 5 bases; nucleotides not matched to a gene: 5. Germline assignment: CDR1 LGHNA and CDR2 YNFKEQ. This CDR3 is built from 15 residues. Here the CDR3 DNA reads TGTGCCAGCAGCCAAGAAGGAAGGGGGCAAGATACGCAGTATTTT. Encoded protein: CASSQEGRGQDTQYF.

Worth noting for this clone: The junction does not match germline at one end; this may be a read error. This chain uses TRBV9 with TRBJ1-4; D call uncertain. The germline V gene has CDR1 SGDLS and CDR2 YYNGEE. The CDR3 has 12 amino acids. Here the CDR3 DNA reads TGTGCCAGCAGCGCCGATGATGAGAAACTGTTTTTT. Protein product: CASSADDEKLFF.

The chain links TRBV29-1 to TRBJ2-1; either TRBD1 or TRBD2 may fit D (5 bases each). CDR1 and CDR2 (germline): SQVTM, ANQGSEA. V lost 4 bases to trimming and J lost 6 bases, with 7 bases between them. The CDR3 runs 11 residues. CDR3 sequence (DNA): TGCAGCGTTGGGGACCTCAATGAGCAGTTCTTC. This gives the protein CSVGDLNEQFF.

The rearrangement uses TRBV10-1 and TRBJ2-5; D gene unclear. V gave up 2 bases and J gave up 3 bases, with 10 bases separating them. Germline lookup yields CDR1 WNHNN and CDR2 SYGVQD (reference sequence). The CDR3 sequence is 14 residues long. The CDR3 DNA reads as TGCGCCAGCAGTGAGCTCCTTGGGGAAGAGACCCAGTACTTC. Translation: CASSELLGEETQYF.

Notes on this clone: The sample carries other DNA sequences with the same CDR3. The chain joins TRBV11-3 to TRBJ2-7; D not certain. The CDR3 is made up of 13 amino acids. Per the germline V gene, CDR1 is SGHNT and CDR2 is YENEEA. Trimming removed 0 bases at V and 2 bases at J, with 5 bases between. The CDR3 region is CASSLDSTYEQYF. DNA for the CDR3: TGTGCCAGCAGCTTAGATTCCACCTACGAGCAGTACTTC.

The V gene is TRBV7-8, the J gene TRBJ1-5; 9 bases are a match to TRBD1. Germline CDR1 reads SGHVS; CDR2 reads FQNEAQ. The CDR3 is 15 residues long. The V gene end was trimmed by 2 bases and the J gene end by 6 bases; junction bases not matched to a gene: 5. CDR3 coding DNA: TGTGCCAGCAGCTTACCGGACAGGGGAGGTCAGCCCCAGCATTTT. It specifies CASSLPDRGGQPQHF. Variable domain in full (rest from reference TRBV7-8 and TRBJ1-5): GAGVSQSPRYKVAKRGQDVALRCDPISGHVSLFWYQQALGQGPEFLTYFQNEAQLDKSGLPSDRFFAERPEGSVSTLKIQRTQQEDSAVYLCASSLPDRGGQPQHFGDGTRLSIL.

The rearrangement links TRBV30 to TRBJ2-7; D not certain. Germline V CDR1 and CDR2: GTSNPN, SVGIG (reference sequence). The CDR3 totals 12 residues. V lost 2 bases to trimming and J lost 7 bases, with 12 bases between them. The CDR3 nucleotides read TGTGCCTGGAGTCTCTCATCGGATGAGCAGTACTTC. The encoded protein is CAWSLSSDEQYF.

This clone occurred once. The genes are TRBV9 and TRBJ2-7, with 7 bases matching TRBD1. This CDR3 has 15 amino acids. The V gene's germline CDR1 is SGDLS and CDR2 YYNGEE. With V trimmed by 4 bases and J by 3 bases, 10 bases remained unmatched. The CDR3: CASSPKGAPDYEQYF. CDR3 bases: TGTGCCAGCAGCCCCAAGGGGGCACCCGACTACGAGCAGTACTTC.

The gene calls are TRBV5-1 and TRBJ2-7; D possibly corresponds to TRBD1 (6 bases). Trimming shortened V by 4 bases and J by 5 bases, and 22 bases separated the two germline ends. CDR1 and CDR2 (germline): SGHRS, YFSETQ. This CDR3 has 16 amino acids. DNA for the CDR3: TGCGCCAGCAGCCCATCTTGGGGGCTTGGGGACGACGAGCAGTACTTC. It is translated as CASSPSWGLGDDEQYF.

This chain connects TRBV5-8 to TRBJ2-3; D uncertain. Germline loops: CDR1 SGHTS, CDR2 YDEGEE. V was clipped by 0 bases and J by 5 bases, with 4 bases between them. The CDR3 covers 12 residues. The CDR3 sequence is CASSLAVDTQYF. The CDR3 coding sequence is TGTGCCAGCAGCTTGGCGGTAGATACGCAGTATTTT.

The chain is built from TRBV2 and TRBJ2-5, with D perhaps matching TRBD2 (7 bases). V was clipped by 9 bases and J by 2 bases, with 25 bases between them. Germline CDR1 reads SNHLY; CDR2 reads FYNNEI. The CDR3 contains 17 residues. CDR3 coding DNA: TGTGCCAGTGGCCCCGGCGGGGGTCGAAGGGGGCAAGAGACCCAGTACTTC. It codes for CASGPGGGRRGQETQYF.

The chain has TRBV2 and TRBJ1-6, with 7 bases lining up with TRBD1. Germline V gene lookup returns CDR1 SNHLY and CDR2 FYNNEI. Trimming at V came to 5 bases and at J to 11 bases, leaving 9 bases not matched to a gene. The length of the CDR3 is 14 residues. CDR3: CASSRQGVSTPLHF. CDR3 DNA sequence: TGTGCCAGCAGTAGACAGGGTGTTTCAACACCCCTCCACTTT. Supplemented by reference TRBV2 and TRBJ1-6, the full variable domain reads EPEVTQTPSHQVTQMGQEVILRCVPISNHLYFYWYRQILGQKVEFLVSFYNNEISEKSEIFDDQFSVERPDGSNFTLKIRSTKLEDSAMYFCASSRQGVSTPLHFGNGTRLTVT.

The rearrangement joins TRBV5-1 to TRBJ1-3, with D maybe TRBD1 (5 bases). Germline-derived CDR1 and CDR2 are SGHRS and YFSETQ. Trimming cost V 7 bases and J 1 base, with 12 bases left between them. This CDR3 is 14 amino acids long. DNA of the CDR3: TGCGCCAGCGCAAGCCCAGGGTCTGGAAACACCATATATTTT. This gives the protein CASASPGSGNTIYF.

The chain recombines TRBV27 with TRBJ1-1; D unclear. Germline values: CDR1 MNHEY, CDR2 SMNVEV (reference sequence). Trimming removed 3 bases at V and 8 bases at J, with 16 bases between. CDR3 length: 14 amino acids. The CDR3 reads CASSFVGGWAEAFF. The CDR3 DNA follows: TGTGCCAGCAGTTTTGTGGGCGGTTGGGCAGAAGCTTTCTTT.

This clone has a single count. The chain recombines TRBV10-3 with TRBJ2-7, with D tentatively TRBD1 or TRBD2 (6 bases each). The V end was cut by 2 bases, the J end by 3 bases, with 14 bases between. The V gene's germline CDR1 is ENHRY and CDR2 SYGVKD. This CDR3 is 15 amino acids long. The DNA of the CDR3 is TGTGCCATCAGTGAGGAAGGGGGAGGCGTCTACGAGCAGTACTTC. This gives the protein CAISEEGGGVYEQYF.

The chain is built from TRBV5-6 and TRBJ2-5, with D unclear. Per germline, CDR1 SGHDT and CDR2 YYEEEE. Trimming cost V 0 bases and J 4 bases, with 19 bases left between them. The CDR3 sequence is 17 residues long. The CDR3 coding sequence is TGTGCCAGCAGCTTGGATGCCTTGGGGTTGATGGGAGAGACCCAGTACTTC. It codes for CASSLDALGLMGETQYF.

CDR3 sequence reads: CASSSTGGEQFF. CDR3 in DNA: TGTGCCAGCAGTTCGACAGGAGGTGAGCAGTTCTTC. The rearrangement joins TRBV27 to TRBJ2-1, with a possible D match to TRBD1 (6 bases). Germline V lookup: CDR1 MNHEY, CDR2 SMNVEV (reference sequence). Deletions cut 4 bases from V and 9 bases from J, with 10 bases between. The CDR3 consists of 12 residues.

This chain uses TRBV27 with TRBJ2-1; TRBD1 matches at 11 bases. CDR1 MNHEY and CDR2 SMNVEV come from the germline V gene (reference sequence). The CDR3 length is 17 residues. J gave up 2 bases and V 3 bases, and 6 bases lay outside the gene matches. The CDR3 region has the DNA TGTGCCAGCAGTTTGGGTGGGACAGGGGGGACCTACAATGAGCAGTTCTTC. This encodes CASSLGGTGGTYNEQFF.

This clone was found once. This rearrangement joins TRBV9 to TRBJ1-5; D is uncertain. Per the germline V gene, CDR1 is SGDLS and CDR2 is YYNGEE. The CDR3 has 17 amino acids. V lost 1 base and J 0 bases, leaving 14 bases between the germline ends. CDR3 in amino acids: CASSVKDKVYSNQPQHF. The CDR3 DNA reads TGTGCCAGCAGCGTAAAGGATAAGGTTTATAGCAATCAGCCCCAGCATTTT.

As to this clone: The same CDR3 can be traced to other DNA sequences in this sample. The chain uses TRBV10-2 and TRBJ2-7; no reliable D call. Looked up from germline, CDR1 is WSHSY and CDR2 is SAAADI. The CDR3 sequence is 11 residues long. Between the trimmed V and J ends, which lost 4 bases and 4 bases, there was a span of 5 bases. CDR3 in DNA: TGCGCCAGCAGTGCGTCGTACGAGCAGTACTTC. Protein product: CASSASYEQYF.

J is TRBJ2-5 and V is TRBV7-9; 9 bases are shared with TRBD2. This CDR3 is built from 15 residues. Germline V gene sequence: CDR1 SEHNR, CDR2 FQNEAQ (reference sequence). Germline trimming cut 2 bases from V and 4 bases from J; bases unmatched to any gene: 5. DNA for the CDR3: TGTGCCAGCAGCTTAACGCGGGAGGGCCCAGAGACCCAGTACTTC. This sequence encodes CASSLTREGPETQYF.

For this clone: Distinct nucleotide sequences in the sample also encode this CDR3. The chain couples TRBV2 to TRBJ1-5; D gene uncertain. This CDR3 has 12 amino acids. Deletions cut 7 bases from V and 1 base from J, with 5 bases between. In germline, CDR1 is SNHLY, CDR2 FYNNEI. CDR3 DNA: TGTGCCAGCAAAGTCAGCAATCAGCCCCAGCATTTT. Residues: CASKVSNQPQHF.

DNA of the CDR3: TGTGCCAGCAGCTTGGGGACCGCGCAAGAGACCCAGTACTTC. Translating it yields CASSLGTAQETQYF. The V and J genes are TRBV5-4 and TRBJ2-5; no clear D gene. The CDR3 totals 14 residues. The V end lost 0 bases, the J end lost 2 bases, and 8 bases lay between the germline ends. Germline assignment: CDR1 SGHNT and CDR2 YYREEE (reference sequence).

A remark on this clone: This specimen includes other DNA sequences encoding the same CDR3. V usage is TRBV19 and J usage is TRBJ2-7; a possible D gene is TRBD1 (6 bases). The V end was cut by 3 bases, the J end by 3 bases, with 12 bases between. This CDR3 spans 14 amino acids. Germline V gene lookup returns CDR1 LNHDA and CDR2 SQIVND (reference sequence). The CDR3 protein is CASSISGQNYEQYF. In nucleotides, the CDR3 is TGTGCCAGTAGTATCTCCGGACAGAACTACGAGCAGTACTTC. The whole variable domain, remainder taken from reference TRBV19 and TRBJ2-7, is DGGITQSPKYLFRKEGQNVTLSCEQNLNHDAMYWYRQDPGQGLRLIYYSQIVNDFQKGDIAEGYSVSREKKESFPLTVTSAQKNPTAFYLCASSISGQNYEQYFGPGTRLTVT.

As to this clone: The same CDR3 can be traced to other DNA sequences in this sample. Written as DNA, the CDR3 is TGTGCCAGCAGTTTTACAGGATCCTACGAGCAGTACTTC. It is translated as CASSFTGSYEQYF. The chain uses TRBV27 and TRBJ2-7, with a tentative D call TRBD1 (5 bases). The germline gives CDR1 MNHEY, CDR2 SMNVEV (reference sequence). The CDR3 contains 13 residues. Trimming took 3 bases from V and 1 from J, leaving 7 bases between them.

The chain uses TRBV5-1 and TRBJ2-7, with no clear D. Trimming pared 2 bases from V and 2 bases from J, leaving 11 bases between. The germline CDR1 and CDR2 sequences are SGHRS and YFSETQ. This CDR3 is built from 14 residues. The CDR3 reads CASSLNGLTYEQYF. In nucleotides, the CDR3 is TGCGCCAGCAGCTTAAACGGGTTGACCTACGAGCAGTACTTC.

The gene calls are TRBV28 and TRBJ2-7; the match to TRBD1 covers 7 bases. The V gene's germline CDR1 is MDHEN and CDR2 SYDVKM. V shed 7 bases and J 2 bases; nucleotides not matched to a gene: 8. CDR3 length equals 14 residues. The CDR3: CASKPTGSPYEQYF. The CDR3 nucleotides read TGTGCCAGCAAACCGACAGGGTCCCCCTACGAGCAGTACTTC.